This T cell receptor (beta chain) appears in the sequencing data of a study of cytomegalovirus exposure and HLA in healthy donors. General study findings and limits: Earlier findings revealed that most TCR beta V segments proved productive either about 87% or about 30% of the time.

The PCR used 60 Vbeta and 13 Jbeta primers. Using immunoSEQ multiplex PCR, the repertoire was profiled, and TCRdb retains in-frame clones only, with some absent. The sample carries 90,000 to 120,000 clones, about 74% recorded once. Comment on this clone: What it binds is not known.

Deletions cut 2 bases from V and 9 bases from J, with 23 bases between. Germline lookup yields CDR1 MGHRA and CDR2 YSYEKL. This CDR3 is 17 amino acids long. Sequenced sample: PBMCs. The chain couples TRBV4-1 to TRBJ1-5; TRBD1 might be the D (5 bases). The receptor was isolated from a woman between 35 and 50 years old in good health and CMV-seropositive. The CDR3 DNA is TGCGCCAGCAGCCAATTTATGACAGCTAGGATGAATTGGCCCCAGCATTTT. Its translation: CASSQFMTARMNWPQHF.